This TCR beta chain was captured by sequencing in a study of T-cell memory formation after mild COVID-19 (dated by TCRdb to about 2021). Some background on the complete study: TCR sequence clusters from the two donors were largely donor specific. The cohort comprised two young, previously healthy adult volunteers, one female and one male. T-cell clones expanding and contracting after mild COVID-19 in a couple of donors were tracked by longitudinal TCRalpha and TCRbeta repertoire sequencing.

Concerning this clonotype: Its binding antigen is unknown. No clone much larger than this one lies a single base away; base qualities are absent.

The run used an Illumina NovaSeq 6000. TCRalpha and TCRbeta cDNA libraries were constructed by 5'RACE with constant-segment primers, with sample barcodes and unique molecular identifiers being introduced. RNA was extracted from every sample with Trizol reagent. Libraries were amplified in two PCR steps, with a second sample barcode and Illumina TruSeq adapters added in the second step. Libraries were sequenced on an Illumina NovaSeq with 2 x 150 bp paired-end reads. Per the original workflow: Demultiplexing of reads and collapsing into UMI-guided consensus sequences were performed with migec v1.2.7. Using mixcr v2.1.11, UMI consensuses were aligned to TRA and TRB V and J templates and then assembled into clonotypes. Expanded or contracted clonotypes were those called significant by both edgeR and NoisET, with noise models trained on biological replicates. For edgeR calls, the cutoffs were a false discovery rate-adjusted p below 0.01 and a log2 fold-change threshold of 1. PCA with hierarchical clustering of max-normalized trajectories of the 1000 most abundant clonotypes was used as exploratory dynamics analysis. The CD4 or CD8 phenotype of responding clones was assigned using the separately sequenced CD4+ and CD8+ repertoires. In-frame beta chains were kept once TCRdb had trimmed the public reads at Q25 with fastp and called clones with MiXCR. Rows with a matching CDR3 protein are joined into one entry that keeps the most common DNA and genes. The V and J calls come from TCRdb's annotation, not from the publication. The sample table shows roughly 190,000 distinct CDR3 sequences, and 18% are seen once. Jointly, the top ten make up roughly 2.3% of the sample.

Overall results and qualifications from the work: Contracting CD4+ clones were found mainly in CM and EM memory subsets, while CD8+ clones were enriched in EMRA. SARS-CoV-2 specificity was not confirmed for the second-wave clones peaking on day 37. Some responding clones were detected in pre-infection memory, suggesting pre-existing cross-reactive memory T cells joined the SARS-CoV-2 response. Only two mild cases were covered in the study, and larger cohorts including severe cases with pre-infection samples were considered necessary. Clones contracting from day 15 to 85 had balanced CD4/CD8 phenotypes, while a second wave expanding from day 15 to 37 was biased towards CD4+.

PBMCs were isolated by Ficoll-Paque density gradient centrifugation. Counted from cysteine to phenylalanine, this CDR3 has 12 amino acids. Solely the CDR3 DNA is kept, with 36 bases framed from the first base. CDR1 DFQATT and CDR2 SNEGSKA are derived from the germline V gene (reference sequence). Trimming takes 6 bases off V and 4 bases off J; junction bases not matched to a gene: 5. The chain links TRBV20-1 with TRBJ1-2; the junction holds 7 bases that match TRBD1. The sequenced sample was PBMCs or a T cell subset sorted from them (not recorded which). This sequence was found in an adult woman who had mild COVID-19 (a few samples of this study predate the infection). The sample titles of this study are shuffled in the database, so cell type and time point are left out; the donor was told from shared clones. The CDR3 has the sequence CSAEGQVYGYTF. At the DNA level, the sequence is TGCAGTGCCGAAGGACAGGTCTATGGCTACACCTTC.